This is a list of T cell receptor beta chains from one sample in a study of blood T cells in healthy people across ages. TCRdb reanalysed the 5' RACE reads using MiXCR and keeps one entry per CDR3 protein. The sample has around 1,100,000 distinct CDR3 sequences; 30% to 40% are singletons. Sequencing was carried out using blood. Receptors originate from a man younger than 35 in good health. Each CDR3 is given with its conserved first and last residue. A D gene is named only where the DNA matches it firmly. For some rows the clone size is stated as once, few or many, or as a class when expanded; others skip it.

NA	NA	14	TRBV25-1	TRBJ2-2	TGTGCCAGCAGTGAATATATGGATACCGGGGAGCTGTTTTTT	CASSEYMDTGELFF
NA	NA	12	TRBV11-1	TRBJ2-5	TGTGCCAGCACCGAGGGAAAAGAGACCCAGTACTTC	CASTEGKETQYF
TRBD1	few	15	TRBV7-2	TRBJ2-1	TGTGCCAGCAGCCCTACAGGGGGCTATGCGAATGAGCAGTTCTTC	CASSPTGGYANEQFF
NA	NA	14	TRBV3-1	TRBJ1-2	TGTGCCAGCACCTCAGGAGGACAGCCGCGAGGCTACACCTTC	CASTSGGQPRGYTF
NA	NA	13	TRBV20-1	TRBJ1-4	TGCAGTGCTAAGGAGGGGGGGAATGAAAAACTGTTTTTT	CSAKEGGNEKLFF
NA	NA	16	TRBV25-1	TRBJ1-1	TGTGCTTCAACTTTTTCCAACGCCAGTTGGGATACTGAAGCTTTCTTT	CASTFSNASWDTEAFF
NA	NA	16	TRBV12-3/TRBV12-4	TRBJ1-2	TGTGCCAGCAGTTTGGACCAAGGACAAAGGCAGGAAGGCTACACCTTC	CASSLDQGQRQEGYTF
TRBD1	many	16	TRBV6-5	TRBJ2-1	TGTGCCAGCATACACGCACCGGGACAGGGACAGGAGGAGCAGTTCTTC	CASIHAPGQGQEEQFF
NA	NA	12	TRBV20-1	TRBJ1-2	TGCAATGCTCACCCTACTAACTATGGCTACACCTTC	CNAHPTNYGYTF
NA	NA	14	TRBV3-1	TRBJ1-6	TGTGCCAGCAGCCCAGGACCTCGGAATTCACCCCTCCACTTT	CASSPGPRNSPLHF
NA	NA	15	TRBV5-1	TRBJ1-5	TGCGCCAGCAGCGTGGGGCCATTTAGCAATCAGCCCCAGCATTTT	CASSVGPFSNQPQHF
NA	NA	17	TRBV20-1	TRBJ1-5	TGCAGTGCTAGGGACGATTCTTTGATGGGGTTCAATGCGCCCCAGCATTTT	CSARDDSLMGFNAPQHF
NA	NA	15	TRBV12-3/TRBV12-4	TRBJ2-3	TGTGCCAGCAGGACCGGGACGCAGAGCACAGATACGCAGTATTTT	CASRTGTQSTDTQYF
NA	few	13	TRBV29-1	TRBJ1-2	TGCAGCGTGAAGGGAGGGAGGGGATATGGCTACACCTTC	CSVKGGRGYGYTF
NA	once	12	TRBV5-5	TRBJ1-2	TGTGCCAGCAGCTTGCAGGTCCATGACTACACCTTC	CASSLQVHDYTF
TRBD2	few	15	TRBV6-6	TRBJ2-1	TGTGCCAGCAGCTGGGAGACTAGCGGGCTCAATGAGCAGTTCTTC	CASSWETSGLNEQFF
NA	NA	14	TRBV27	TRBJ2-7	TGTGCCAGCGCCTCTTTGGGACTCTCCTACGAGCAGTACTTC	CASASLGLSYEQYF
TRBD1	NA	15	TRBV4-2	TRBJ1-1	TGTGCCAGCACGACAGGGGGAATGAAGAACACTGAAGCTTTCTTT	CASTTGGMKNTEAFF
NA	few	15	TRBV7-9	TRBJ2-2	TGTGCCAGCAGCTTTGGGGCCCCCAGCGCCGGGGAGCTGTTTTTT	CASSFGAPSAGELFF
NA	few	14	TRBV27	TRBJ1-2	TGTGCCAGCAGAAAAGAGGGGGGGCTAAAAGGCTACACCTTC	CASRKEGGLKGYTF
TRBD2	few	15	TRBV6-2/TRBV6-3	TRBJ2-1	TGTGCCAGCAGGGCCGGGACTAGCTTCCCCAATGAGCAGTTCTTC	CASRAGTSFPNEQFF
NA	NA	12	TRBV10-3	TRBJ1-2	TGTGCCATCACCGAGACGGGCGGAGGCTACACCTTC	CAITETGGGYTF
NA	NA	13	TRBV10-2	TRBJ1-5	TGCGCCAGCAGTGAGTCCCTTCTTCGGCCCCAGCATTTT	CASSESLLRPQHF
NA	NA	16	TRBV10-3	TRBJ1-2	TGTGCCATCACCCCGGGCAGGGGACAAACTAACTATGGCTACACCTTC	CAITPGRGQTNYGYTF